This T cell receptor beta chain was sequenced in a study of cytomegalovirus exposure and HLA in healthy donors. In the study overall: The 95 to 150 validation repertoires were produced on the same platform as the 670 or so repertoires of the first cohort. This was reported in a later analysis. Whole-study findings and limits: The tendency of first-cohort TCR clusters to co-occur in the 120 or so validation repertoires was the finding of a later analysis. High specificity and sensitivity for cytomegalovirus status were reported for the classifier.

This table comes from immunoSEQ multiplex PCR, and its TCRdb copy is limited to in-frame clones, with some not included. The table includes hundreds of thousands of clones, roughly 90% detected once. Worth noting for this clone: Its cognate antigen is unknown.

The donors were members of the validation cohort comprising 100 to 150 subjects, separate from the approximately 710-subject first cohort. The sequenced sample consisted of PBMCs. The source of this sequence is a woman in her late teens or twenties in good health and CMV-seronegative.

CDR3 in DNA: TGTGCCAGCAGTTACCAGGGGGACTTCATAAATTCACCCCTCCACTTT. Protein sequence: CASSYQGDFINSPLHF. The V gene is TRBV9, the J gene TRBJ1-6; TRBD1 agrees at 7 bases. V shed 5 bases, J shed 7 bases, and the junction held 12 bases outside the gene matches. Looked up from germline, CDR1 is SGDLS and CDR2 is YYNGEE. The CDR3 has 16 amino acids.